This T cell receptor (beta chain) was captured by sequencing in a study of patients and donors after allogeneic stem cell transplantation. TCRdb re-analysed the RT-PCR reads in MiXCR, keeping a single row per CDR3 protein. The sample lists some 1,600 distinct CDR3 sequences, roughly a sixth occurring once. The CDR3 loop spans 12 amino acids. The germline V gene has CDR1 DFQATT and CDR2 SNEGSKA (reference sequence). Trimming removed 0 bases from V and 16 bases from J, with 13 bases in between. The rearrangement joins TRBV20-1 to TRBJ1-6, with D possibly being TRBD1 (6 bases). This sequence originates from a human donor who was either an allogeneic HSCT recipient or a stem cell or donor lymphocyte infusion donor (not recorded which). It is not recorded whose cells these are; they may come from a transplant donor. Sequencing was carried out using blood, either unsorted or a sorted T cell fraction (not recorded which). As DNA, the CDR3 is TGCAGTGCTAGAGATCAGACAGGATCTCTCCACTTT. It encodes CSARDQTGSLHF.